What follows describes a single TCR beta chain. Its antigen remains unidentified. The method was immunoSEQ multiplex PCR; TCRdb's version includes in-frame clones alone and lacks a portion of them. The data show about 2,600 clones, approximately 35% seen once. This record belongs to a study of T cells in localized non-small cell lung cancer. Study observations and caveats: Across samples, adjacent lung featured a median roughly 50 of the top 100 tumor clones. The highest T cell clonality was in uninvolved adjacent lung, above tumor. Longer overall survival associated with higher blood T cell density; shorter survival with higher adjacent-lung clonality.

Germline-derived CDR1 and CDR2 are SQVTM and ANQGSEA. The CDR3 sequence is 15 residues long. Trimming cost V 6 bases and J 0 bases, with 12 bases left between them. The chain links TRBV29-1 to TRBJ2-6, with D unresolved. This receptor was taken from a woman aged 40-69 years with stage II squamous cell lung carcinoma. The sample in question was normal lung tissue next to the tumor, obtained before any cancer treatment. In DNA form, the CDR3 reads TGCAGCGTAGCCGACTGGGACTCTGGGGCCAACGTCCTGACTTTC. Its protein is CSVADWDSGANVLTF.